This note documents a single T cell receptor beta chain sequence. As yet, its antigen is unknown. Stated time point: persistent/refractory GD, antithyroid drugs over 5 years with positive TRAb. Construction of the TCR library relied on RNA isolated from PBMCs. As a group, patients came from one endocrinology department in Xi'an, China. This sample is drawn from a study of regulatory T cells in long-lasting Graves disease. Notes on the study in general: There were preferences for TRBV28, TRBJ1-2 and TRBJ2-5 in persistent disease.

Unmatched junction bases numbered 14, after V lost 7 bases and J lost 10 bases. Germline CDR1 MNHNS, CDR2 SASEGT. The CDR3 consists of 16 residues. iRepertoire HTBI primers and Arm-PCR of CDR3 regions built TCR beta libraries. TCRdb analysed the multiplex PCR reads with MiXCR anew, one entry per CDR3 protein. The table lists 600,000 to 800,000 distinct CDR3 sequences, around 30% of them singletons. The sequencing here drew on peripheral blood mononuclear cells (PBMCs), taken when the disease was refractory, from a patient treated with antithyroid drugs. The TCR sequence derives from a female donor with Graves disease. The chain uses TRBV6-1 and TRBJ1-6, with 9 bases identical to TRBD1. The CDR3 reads CASKTNRDRVRSPLHF. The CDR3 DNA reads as TGTGCCAGCAAAACGAACCGGGACAGGGTCCGATCACCCCTCCACTTT.